The 32 T cell receptor beta chains below all came from one sample that was sequenced in a study of T cell changes during pregnancy in multiple sclerosis. The assay was immunoSEQ multiplex PCR, and TCRdb's table has in-frame clones only and misses some. The table lists around 68,000 clones, roughly nine tenths of them singletons. The sample consisted of peripheral blood, taken after pregnancy. The receptors originated from a female donor in good health, enrolled as a control in a pregnancy study.

The V call is TRBV15, the J call TRBJ2-1, with a tentative D call TRBD2 (6 bases). Trimming took off 0 bases at V and 10 bases at J, with 16 bases between the two ends. There are 15 residues in the CDR3. Germline-derived CDR1 and CDR2 are LNHNV and YYDKDF (reference sequence). The CDR3 DNA sequence: TGTGCCACCAGCAGAGAACCCGGGACGGCGGGAGAGCAGTTCTTC. It specifies CATSREPGTAGEQFF. The full variable domain, in which reference TRBV15 and TRBJ2-1 provide the parts outside the CDR3, is DAMVIQNPRYQVTQFGKPVTLSCSQTLNHNVMYWYQQKSSQAPKLLFHYYDKDFNNEADTPDNFQSRRPNTSFCFLDIRSPGLGDTAMYLCATSREPGTAGEQFFGPGTRLTVL.

The V and J genes are TRBV19 and TRBJ2-1, with 10 bases that match TRBD2. V trimming: 4 bases; J trimming: 0 bases; junction bases outside the gene matches: 9. Germline V gives CDR1 LNHDA, CDR2 SQIVND (reference sequence). This CDR3 is 18 amino acids long. Written as DNA, the CDR3 is TGTGCCAGTAGTAGACGACTAGCGGGTAGGGGCTCCTACAATGAGCAGTTCTTC. Its translation: CASSRRLAGRGSYNEQFF.

This clone occurred once. The chain links TRBV7-8 to TRBJ1-3; D not resolved. Germline CDR1 SGHVS, CDR2 FQNEAQ. The V gene lost 5 bases and the J gene lost 0 bases, with 14 bases spanning the gap. The CDR3 totals 16 residues. The CDR3 DNA sequence: TGTGCCAGCAGCCCAGGCGCGACGTACTCTGGAAACACCATATATTTT. It yields the protein CASSPGATYSGNTIYF.

V usage is TRBV9 and J usage is TRBJ2-5; tentative D call: TRBD2 (6 bases). Germline values: CDR1 SGDLS, CDR2 YYNGEE. The CDR3 consists of 15 residues. V gave up 5 bases and J gave up 5 bases, with 19 bases separating them. CDR3 nucleotide sequence: TGTGCCAGCAGTTCCCTCCTGGGCGGGGTGGAGACCCAGTACTTC. The encoded protein is CASSSLLGGVETQYF. Drawing the rest from reference TRBV9 and TRBJ2-5, the complete variable domain is DSGVTQTPKHLITATGQRVTLRCSPRSGDLSVYWYQQSLDQGLQFLIQYYNGEERAKGNILERFSAQQFPDLHSELNLSSLELGDSALYFCASSSLLGGVETQYFGPGTRLLVL.

This clone showed up just once. The chain joins TRBV5-4 to TRBJ1-1, with 9 positions matching TRBD1. Germline CDR1 and CDR2: SGHNT and YYREEE (reference sequence). V lost 4 bases and J lost 6; bases outside the gene matches: 7. CDR3 length: 14 amino acids. CDR3 coding DNA: TGTGCCAGCAGCATTTGGACAGGGGACGCTGAAGCTTTCTTT. Encoded protein: CASSIWTGDAEAFF.

The chain uses TRBV10-3 and TRBJ2-3; 10 bases match TRBD2. The germline V gene encodes CDR1 ENHRY and CDR2 SYGVKD. There are 15 residues in the CDR3. The junction had 7 bases not matched to a gene; V was cut back by 7 bases and J by 3 bases. CDR3 sequence reads: CAINFSGGQTDTQYF. The DNA of the CDR3 is TGTGCCATCAACTTTAGCGGGGGGCAGACAGATACGCAGTATTTT.

The CDR3 DNA is TGTGCCAGCAGCAGACAGCTAAATCAGCCCCAGCATTTT. Amino acid sequence: CASSRQLNQPQHF. The J gene is TRBJ1-5, the V gene TRBV6-5; D perhaps matches TRBD1 (5 bases). V lost 6 bases to trimming and J lost 4 bases, with 10 bases between them. CDR3 length: 13 residues. Per germline, CDR1 MNHEY and CDR2 SVGAGI.

This rearrangement joins TRBV25-1 to TRBJ2-5, with a weak D call TRBD1 (5 bases). The CDR3 spans 13 residues. Trimming removed 3 bases at V and 2 bases at J, with 7 bases between. Per the germline V gene, CDR1 is MGHDK and CDR2 is SYGVNS. CDR3 nucleotides: TGTGCCAGCAGTGAGCAGGGTCAAGAGACCCAGTACTTC. Translating gives CASSEQGQETQYF.

This chain links TRBV7-2 with TRBJ2-3; 8 positions agree with TRBD2. CDR1 is SGHTA and CDR2 is FQGNSA in the germline V gene. The CDR3 is 16 amino acids. J gave up 6 bases and V 0 bases, and 8 bases lay outside the gene matches. The CDR3 loop reads CASSLARGGPLDTQYF. In DNA form, the CDR3 reads TGTGCCAGCAGCTTAGCACGGGGGGGCCCTTTGGATACGCAGTATTTT.

This clone has a handful of counts. J is TRBJ1-6 and V is TRBV11-3; maybe TRBD1 (5 bases). Trimming left V 5 bases short and J 0 bases short, with 20 bases between. The CDR3 sequence is 19 residues long. Looked up from germline, CDR1 is SGHNT and CDR2 is YENEEA. CDR3 bases: TGTGCCAGCAGCCACCCCAGGGAAACAGCGAGCTCCTATAATTCACCCCTCCACTTT. Amino acid sequence: CASSHPRETASSYNSPLHF. Using reference TRBV11-3 and TRBJ1-6 for the parts outside the CDR3, the full variable domain is EAGVVQSPRYKIIEKKQPVAFWCNPISGHNTLYWYLQNLGQGPELLIRYENEEAVDDSQLPKDRFSAERLKGVDSTLKIQPAELGDSAVYLCASSHPRETASSYNSPLHFGNGTRLTVT.

The J gene is TRBJ1-1, the V gene TRBV5-4, with 9 bases lining up with TRBD1. Looked up from germline, CDR1 is SGHNT and CDR2 is YYREEE (reference sequence). The CDR3 is 16 residues long. V was clipped by 5 bases and J by 1 base; unmatched bases: 9. CDR3 in amino acids: CASSALQGAQNTEAFF. The CDR3 DNA is TGTGCCAGCAGTGCACTACAGGGGGCCCAGAACACTGAAGCTTTCTTT. The complete variable domain, with remaining parts taken from reference TRBV5-4 and TRBJ1-1, reads ETGVTQSPTHLIKTRGQQVTLRCSSQSGHNTVSWYQQALGQGPQFIFQYYREEENGRGNFPPRFSGLQFPNYSSELNVNALELDDSALYLCASSALQGAQNTEAFFGQGTRLTVV.

This chain uses TRBV29-1 with TRBJ1-1; D not resolved. This CDR3 has 16 amino acids. CDR1 and CDR2 from the germline V gene are SQVTM and ANQGSEA. Trimming took 4 bases from V and 0 from J, leaving 18 bases between them. CDR3 residues: CSVVVSASIMNTEAFF. CDR3 DNA sequence: TGCAGCGTTGTGGTTTCTGCTTCTATAATGAACACTGAAGCTTTCTTT.

This chain links TRBV4-2 with TRBJ2-5; TRBD2 agrees at 8 bases. Germline loops: CDR1 LGHNA, CDR2 YNFKEQ. CDR3 length equals 14 residues. Unmatched junction bases numbered 7, after V lost 5 bases and J lost 5 bases. This CDR3 is CASSTSGGTETQYF. CDR3 DNA: TGTGCCAGCAGCACTAGCGGCGGAACGGAGACCCAGTACTTC.

The V gene is TRBV6-5, the J gene TRBJ2-5, with D hard to call. V was shortened by 0 bases and J by 5 bases, with 10 bases between the two germline ends. There are 14 residues in the CDR3. Per the germline V gene, CDR1 is MNHEY and CDR2 is SVGAGI. The CDR3 nucleotides are TGTGCCAGCAGTTACTCGATGATAGAGGAGACCCAGTACTTC. It translates to CASSYSMIEETQYF.

The chain couples TRBV19 to TRBJ2-3, with 9 positions matching TRBD1. Unmatched junction bases numbered 4, after V lost 0 bases and J lost 6 bases. Germline assignment: CDR1 LNHDA and CDR2 SQIVND (reference sequence). The CDR3 has 15 amino acids. DNA for the CDR3: TGTGCCAGTAGTATAGATGGACAGGGGTGGGATACGCAGTATTTT. Protein: CASSIDGQGWDTQYF.

The chain combines TRBV25-1 with TRBJ1-1, with 9 positions matching TRBD1. The CDR3 has 12 residues. Looked up from germline, CDR1 is MGHDK and CDR2 is SYGVNS. V was pared by 10 bases and J by 9 bases, with 9 bases of the junction left unmatched. In nucleotides, the CDR3 is TGTGCCACCCAACAGGGGGCAGAAAAAGCTTTCTTT. Its protein is CATQQGAEKAFF.

DNA for the CDR3: TGTGCCAGCTCACCTACCTCCGGCGGGTCAGCTTACTTC. This gives the protein CASSPTSGGSAYF. This chain joins TRBV18 and TRBJ2-7, with D maybe TRBD2 (5 bases). Germline loops: CDR1 KGHSH, CDR2 LQKENI. The CDR3 runs 13 residues. Trimming pared 3 bases from V and 13 bases from J, leaving 19 bases between.

The chain couples TRBV27 to TRBJ1-2; D not resolved. Germline CDR1 and CDR2: MNHEY and SMNVEV (reference sequence). The CDR3 extends over 13 amino acids. V shed 3 bases and J shed 6 bases, with 11 bases lying between them. CDR3 coding DNA: TGTGCCAGCAGTTTGAACCGACTCAATGGCTACACCTTC. It specifies CASSLNRLNGYTF.

V gene TRBV15 combines with J gene TRBJ2-3, with D perhaps matching TRBD2 (5 bases). Trimming removed 3 bases from V and 3 bases from J, with 7 bases in between. The CDR3 is 13 residues long. Germline CDR1 reads LNHNV; CDR2 reads YYDKDF (reference sequence). The CDR3: CATSSPGTDTQYF. DNA for the CDR3: TGTGCCACCAGCAGCCCGGGAACAGATACGCAGTATTTT.

The chain recombines TRBV27 with TRBJ1-5, with D unresolved. Germline V lookup: CDR1 MNHEY, CDR2 SMNVEV (reference sequence). The V end lost 4 bases, the J end lost 0 bases, and 10 bases lay between the germline ends. CDR3 length: 15 amino acids. This chain's CDR3 is CASSSSINSNQPQHF. The CDR3 DNA is TGTGCCAGCAGTTCCAGTATAAATAGCAATCAGCCCCAGCATTTT.

This rearrangement joins TRBV6-4 to TRBJ2-1, with 8 bases fitting TRBD1. The CDR3 spans 18 residues. Germline lookup yields CDR1 MRHNA and CDR2 SNTAGT. Trimming at V came to 0 bases and at J to 0 bases, leaving 7 bases not matched to a gene. The CDR3 is CASSDSGHRGSSYNEQFF. Here the CDR3 DNA reads TGTGCCAGCAGTGACTCTGGGCACAGGGGGAGCTCCTACAATGAGCAGTTCTTC.

The chain employs TRBV4-1 and TRBJ2-7; TRBD1 matches at 8 bases. Looked up from germline, CDR1 is MGHRA and CDR2 is YSYEKL. V was clipped by 1 base and J by 3 bases; unmatched bases: 11. This CDR3 region has 17 residues. The CDR3 sequence: CASSQGPTGTGHYEQYF. The CDR3 coding sequence is TGCGCCAGCAGCCAAGGGCCAACCGGGACAGGCCACTACGAGCAGTACTTC.

This clone came up once. V and J are TRBV19 and TRBJ1-2; TRBD1 might be the D (5 bases). Germline CDR1 LNHDA, CDR2 SQIVND (reference sequence). V lost 6 bases, J lost 4 bases, and 27 bases lay in between. The CDR3 consists of 18 residues. The CDR3: CASRPTSTAFSVIYGYTF. The CDR3 nucleotides read TGTGCCAGTAGACCCACGTCGACAGCATTCTCAGTAATCTATGGCTACACCTTC.

CDR3 bases: TGTGCCAGCAGTTACTCGGTAGAGAATGGCTACACCTTC. Protein product: CASSYSVENGYTF. V gene TRBV6-5 combines with J gene TRBJ1-2; D is uncertain. Trimming cost V 0 bases and J 6 bases, with 8 bases left between them. CDR3 length equals 13 residues. The germline V gene encodes CDR1 MNHEY and CDR2 SVGAGI.

The rearrangement uses TRBV5-8 and TRBJ1-5; TRBD1 aligns across 11 bases. The CDR3 extends over 17 amino acids. Germline values: CDR1 SGHTS, CDR2 YDEGEE. V lost 2 bases, J lost 5 bases, and 9 bases stayed unmatched. The CDR3 sequence: CASSLGDRGIKYQPQHF. The CDR3 coding sequence is TGTGCCAGCAGCTTAGGGGACAGGGGGATTAAGTATCAGCCCCAGCATTTT.

The chain combines TRBV27 with TRBJ1-2; D is uncertain. The germline V and J ends were trimmed by 4 bases and 6 bases, with 15 bases remaining between them. The length of the CDR3 is 14 residues. CDR1 MNHEY and CDR2 SMNVEV come from the germline V gene (reference sequence). CDR3 in amino acids: CASSSSTPKDGYTF. CDR3 sequence (DNA): TGTGCCAGCAGTTCGTCGACTCCGAAGGATGGCTACACCTTC.

This sequence joins TRBV27 and TRBJ1-1, with no clear D. The CDR3 is made up of 12 amino acids. From germline, CDR1 is MNHEY and CDR2 SMNVEV (reference sequence). The ends were cut back, 6 bases at V and 6 bases at J, with 11 bases in the middle. The CDR3 bases are TGTGCCAGCAGGGGCGTCACGGCTGAAGCTTTCTTT. This sequence encodes CASRGVTAEAFF.

The J gene is TRBJ1-1, the V gene TRBV5-4, with TRBD1 matching 8 bases. The CDR3 covers 15 residues. V lost 4 bases and J lost 5; bases outside the gene matches: 10. Per the germline V gene, CDR1 is SGHNT and CDR2 is YYREEE (reference sequence). The CDR3, as DNA: TGTGCCAGCAGCCCCGACAGGGGAATGGGAACTGAAGCTTTCTTT. Its translation is CASSPDRGMGTEAFF.

This CDR3 is CASSADRGDGYTF. The CDR3 DNA is TGTGCCAGCAGCGCCGACAGGGGAGACGGCTACACCTTC. J is TRBJ1-2 and V is TRBV13; 8 positions agree with TRBD1. J gave up 8 bases and V 5 bases, and 7 bases lay outside the gene matches. The CDR3 spans 13 residues. CDR1 is PRHDT, CDR2 FYEKMQ, per germline (reference sequence).

The chain links TRBV7-9 to TRBJ1-4; no clear D gene. Trimming took off 3 bases at V and 4 bases at J, with 9 bases between the two ends. Looked up from germline, CDR1 is SEHNR and CDR2 is FQNEAQ (reference sequence). The CDR3 is 14 residues long. DNA of the CDR3: TGTGCCAGCAGCTTTGGGCAGGTTAATGAAAAACTGTTTTTT. Amino acid sequence: CASSFGQVNEKLFF.

In nucleotides, the CDR3 is TGTGCCAGCAGTGCAAGACTAGCGGACTCGGCGGATGAGCAGTTCTTC. The encoded protein is CASSARLADSADEQFF. The chain has TRBV28 and TRBJ2-1; 9 bases map to TRBD2. This CDR3 has 16 amino acids. Trimming took 5 bases from V and 8 from J; bases not matched to a gene: 13. Germline V gene lookup returns CDR1 MDHEN and CDR2 SYDVKM.

The V call is TRBV13, the J call TRBJ1-5; 7 bases line up with TRBD1. V was clipped by 2 bases and J by 0 bases; unmatched bases: 16. Germline V gene sequence: CDR1 PRHDT, CDR2 FYEKMQ (reference sequence). The CDR3 spans 20 residues. For the CDR3, the DNA is TGTGCCAGCAGCTTATCACGAGGGGGCAGGGGGTCCTATAGCAATCAGCCCCAGCATTTT. Its protein is CASSLSRGGRGSYSNQPQHF.